Shown below are 10 T cell receptor beta chains from a single sample sequenced in a study of blood T cell repertoires in COVID-19 (dated by TCRdb to the early 2020s). Preparation of the library involved the immunoSEQ multiplex PCR assay. TCRdb obtained this table from immuneACCESS and retained in-frame rearrangements with V and J assigned. These tables miss some clones; where compared with another copy, unresolved V genes account for less than half of the shortfall, and the remainder is unexplained. For this sample the table gives about 300,000 clones, of which approximately 87% were detected only once. The biggest ten clones account for roughly 1.6% of the sample. Sequenced sample: peripheral blood. The receptors shown here come from a woman aged 40 to 50 who had recovered from COVID-19.

V is TRBV9 and J is TRBJ2-7; 8 bases fit TRBD2. V shed 3 bases, J shed 3 bases, and the junction held 5 bases outside the gene matches. Looked up from germline, CDR1 is SGDLS and CDR2 is YYNGEE. This CDR3 is built from 14 residues. The CDR3: CASSAGLVGYEQYF. In DNA, the CDR3 is TGTGCCAGCAGCGCGGGACTAGTAGGCTACGAGCAGTACTTC.

The chain uses TRBV7-9 and TRBJ1-2, with D unresolved. Trimming took off 1 base at V and 5 bases at J, with 14 bases between the two ends. Germline V gene data show CDR1 as SEHNR and CDR2 as FQNEAQ (reference sequence). The CDR3 extends over 15 amino acids. The CDR3 loop is CASSLGSQPIYGYTF. CDR3 DNA: TGTGCCAGCAGCTTAGGTTCACAGCCTATTTATGGCTACACCTTC.

The V and J genes are TRBV4-2 and TRBJ1-2; D uncertain. The germline V and J ends were trimmed by 4 bases and 4 bases, with 10 bases remaining between them. The CDR3 totals 13 residues. Germline CDR1 LGHNA, CDR2 YNFKEQ. In nucleotides, the CDR3 is TGTGCCAGCAGCCCCCGCGCGGGCTATGGCTACACCTTC. The encoded protein is CASSPRAGYGYTF.

The chain carries TRBV5-4 and TRBJ2-5, with TRBD2 as a possible D gene (5 bases). The germline V and J ends were trimmed by 4 bases and 4 bases, with 17 bases remaining between them. The CDR3 covers 15 residues. CDR1 and CDR2 (germline): SGHNT, YYREEE (reference sequence). The CDR3 reads CASSLTPGSGETQYF. The CDR3 nucleotides are TGTGCCAGCAGCCTGACCCCGGGGTCGGGAGAGACCCAGTACTTC.

The gene calls are TRBV29-1 and TRBJ1-5; no definite D call. Deletions cut 6 bases from V and 3 bases from J, with 12 bases between. CDR3 length equals 13 residues. In germline, CDR1 is SQVTM, CDR2 ANQGSEA. In nucleotides, the CDR3 is TGCAGCGTCGTCAGTAGCCCCAATCAGCCCCAGCATTTT. As protein: CSVVSSPNQPQHF. Supplemented by reference TRBV29-1 and TRBJ1-5, the full variable domain reads SAVISQKPSRDICQRGTSLTIQCQVDSQVTMMFWYRQQPGQSLTLIATANQGSEATYESGFVIDKFPISRPNLTFSTLTVSNMSPEDSSIYLCSVVSSPNQPQHFGDGTRLSIL.

The CDR3 nucleotides are TGCAGCGTCTGCCTCCGCGCCATGAACACTGAAGCTTTCTTT. This codes for CSVCLRAMNTEAFF. The V and J genes are TRBV29-1 and TRBJ1-1, with D uncertain. In germline, CDR1 is SQVTM, CDR2 ANQGSEA. Trimming left V 6 bases short and J 0 bases short, with 14 bases between. The CDR3 is 14 residues long.

The V gene is TRBV30, the J gene TRBJ1-3; D is ambiguous. The CDR3 sequence is 13 residues long. Germline V gene lookup returns CDR1 GTSNPN and CDR2 SVGIG (reference sequence). V was clipped by 3 bases and J by 4 bases, with 10 bases between them. CDR3 loop: CAWSLSLGNTIYF. In DNA form, the CDR3 reads TGTGCCTGGAGCCTATCGTTGGGAAACACCATATATTTT.

The chain employs TRBV11-2 and TRBJ2-7; D may be TRBD1 (5 bases). The CDR3 length is 13 residues. Per germline, CDR1 SGHAT and CDR2 FQNNGV. V was cut by 1 base and J by 3 bases, with 7 bases left in between. DNA for the CDR3: TGTGCCAGCAGCTTAGGGGGCAGCTACGAGCAGTACTTC. It translates to CASSLGGSYEQYF.

The chain is built from TRBV7-3 and TRBJ1-2, with D perhaps matching TRBD1 (6 bases). This CDR3 is built from 15 residues. Germline CDR1 reads SGHTA; CDR2 reads FQGTGA. With 5 bases removed from V and 1 base from J, the gap between germline ends came to 14 bases. The CDR3 DNA sequence: TGTGCCAGCAGCCCGAGTCGAGGGGGTAACTATGGCTACACCTTC. It is translated as CASSPSRGGNYGYTF.

The rearrangement links TRBV2 to TRBJ2-1, with 8 bases identical to TRBD2. Trimming took 4 bases from V and 14 from J; bases not matched to a gene: 7. This CDR3 spans 12 amino acids. Per the germline V gene, CDR1 is SNHLY and CDR2 is FYNNEI. The CDR3, as DNA: TGTGCCAGCAGTGGCGGGACTAGGAGCGAGTTCTTC. Encoded protein: CASSGGTRSEFF.